Below are 23 T cell receptor beta chains sequenced from a single sample in a study of shared clonotypes between healthy human individuals. Data came from immunoSEQ multiplex PCR; TCRdb stores just in-frame clones and leaves some out. This table has about 2 million clones, about 95% appearing once. Naive CD8 cells, CD45RO-negative and positively selected for CCR7, excluded terminally differentiated effector memory CD45RA+ cells. Material for sequencing was naive CD8+ T cells sorted from blood. These receptors all come from a man aged 18-30 years in good health.

This clone was recorded only once. The CDR3: CASSSHKEGGTEAFF. DNA of the CDR3: TGTGCCAGCAGCTCCCACAAGGAGGGGGGCACTGAAGCTTTCTTT. This rearrangement joins TRBV5-8 to TRBJ1-1, with D possibly matching TRBD1 (6 bases). Germline assignment: CDR1 SGHTS and CDR2 YDEGEE. Trimming shortened V by 3 bases and J by 4 bases, and 16 bases separated the two germline ends. This CDR3 region has 15 residues. Drawing the rest from reference TRBV5-8 and TRBJ1-1, the complete variable domain is EAGVTQSPTHLIKTRGQQATLRCSPISGHTSVYWYQQALGLGLQFLLWYDEGEERNRGNFPPRFSGRQFPNYSSELNVNALELEDSALYLCASSSHKEGGTEAFFGQGTRLTVV.

V usage is TRBV6-6 and J usage is TRBJ1-1, with D possibly being TRBD1 (5 bases). Germline CDR1 is MNHNY and CDR2 is SVGAGI (reference sequence). The CDR3 has 14 residues. Deletions cut 7 bases from V and 6 bases from J, with 18 bases between. CDR3 protein: CASIPGVSGAEAFF. The DNA for the CDR3 is TGTGCCAGCATTCCGGGGGTATCGGGCGCTGAAGCTTTCTTT.

Remarks on this clone: The sample carries other DNA sequences with the same CDR3. The rearrangement uses TRBV19 and TRBJ1-6; TRBD1 might be the D (5 bases). Germline V lookup: CDR1 LNHDA, CDR2 SQIVND (reference sequence). The CDR3 runs 16 residues. The germline V and J ends were trimmed by 3 bases and 0 bases, with 9 bases remaining between them. CDR3 loop: CASSIRQSSYNSPLHF. CDR3 nucleotide sequence: TGTGCCAGTAGTATTCGACAGAGCTCCTATAATTCACCCCTCCACTTT. Combining the CDR3 with reference TRBV19 and TRBJ1-6 gives the whole variable domain DGGITQSPKYLFRKEGQNVTLSCEQNLNHDAMYWYRQDPGQGLRLIYYSQIVNDFQKGDIAEGYSVSREKKESFPLTVTSAQKNPTAFYLCASSIRQSSYNSPLHFGNGTRLTVT.

In regard to this clone: In the same sample, other DNA sequences code for this CDR3. V gene TRBV7-9 combines with J gene TRBJ2-7; a weak D match, TRBD1 (6 bases). The CDR3 length is 14 residues. V lost 3 bases and J 1 base, leaving 10 bases between the germline ends. The V gene's germline CDR1 is SEHNR and CDR2 FQNEAQ (reference sequence). This CDR3 reads CASSFGTRSYEQYF. The CDR3 DNA reads as TGTGCCAGCAGCTTCGGGACAAGATCCTACGAGCAGTACTTC.

V and J are TRBV9 and TRBJ2-7, with 7 bases aligning to TRBD1. There are 14 residues in the CDR3. The germline V gene has CDR1 SGDLS and CDR2 YYNGEE. After removal of 5 bases from V and 6 bases from J, the junction contained 11 bases not matched to a gene. Written as DNA, the CDR3 is TGTGCCAGCAGTAGGGGGCAGGGTGCAGGCGAGCAGTACTTC. This sequence encodes CASSRGQGAGEQYF.

Of note for this clone: Other DNA sequences in this sample translate to the same CDR3. The chain combines TRBV4-1 with TRBJ2-1, with no clear D. The CDR3 is made up of 11 amino acids. V shed 1 base and J shed 10 bases, with 5 bases lying between them. Germline V gene data show CDR1 as MGHRA and CDR2 as YSYEKL. The CDR3 nucleotides are TGCGCCAGCAGCCAAGGATGGGAGCAGTTCTTC. Its translation: CASSQGWEQFF.

The chain has TRBV13 and TRBJ2-7; D remains ambiguous. Germline assignment: CDR1 PRHDT and CDR2 FYEKMQ (reference sequence). The CDR3 runs 14 residues. Trimming shortened V by 3 bases and J by 6 bases, and 15 bases separated the two germline ends. In nucleotides, the CDR3 is TGTGCCAGCAGCTTGGAAGATAGGTCCGGCGAGCAGTACTTC. It translates to CASSLEDRSGEQYF.

The V and J genes are TRBV13 and TRBJ2-5, with TRBD2 identical over 9 bases. The germline gives CDR1 PRHDT, CDR2 FYEKMQ (reference sequence). With V trimmed by 5 bases and J by 1 base, 2 bases remained unmatched. The CDR3 extends over 14 amino acids. The CDR3 loop is CASSRSGGQETQYF. CDR3 nucleotide sequence: TGTGCCAGCAGCCGTAGCGGGGGCCAAGAGACCCAGTACTTC.

V gene TRBV4-1 combines with J gene TRBJ1-4; D is perhaps TRBD1 (5 bases). The CDR3 is 17 amino acids. CDR1 and CDR2 from the germline V gene are MGHRA and YSYEKL. Trimming cost V 4 bases and J 0 bases, with 15 bases left between them. The CDR3 nucleotides read TGCGCCAGCAGCCTAGCGGGACGGATTGCAACTAATGAAAAACTGTTTTTT. Its protein is CASSLAGRIATNEKLFF.

Notes on this clone: Within the sample, other DNA sequences also encode this same CDR3. The CDR3 sequence: CASSFRASGYEQYF. CDR3 DNA sequence: TGTGCCAGCAGCTTTAGGGCTAGCGGCTACGAGCAGTACTTC. The chain joins TRBV5-5 to TRBJ2-7, with TRBD2 matching 7 bases. The length of the CDR3 is 14 residues. Germline V gives CDR1 SGHKS, CDR2 YYEKEE (reference sequence). V was pared by 2 bases and J by 3 bases, with 5 bases of the junction left unmatched.

In regard to this clone: The same CDR3 is also encoded by other DNA sequences in this sample. The CDR3 DNA follows: TGTGCCAGCAGCCCAGGGAATTCACCCCTCCACTTT. The encoded protein is CASSPGNSPLHF. The chain recombines TRBV6-5 with TRBJ1-6, with D perhaps TRBD1 (5 bases). CDR1 is MNHEY and CDR2 is SVGAGI in the germline V gene. V lost 6 bases and J lost 7, with 7 bases in between. CDR3 length: 12 amino acids.

This clone was recorded once. The chain has TRBV5-6 and TRBJ2-2, with D perhaps matching TRBD1 (5 bases). CDR3 length: 15 amino acids. Germline loops: CDR1 SGHDT, CDR2 YYEEEE. Trimming took 0 bases from V and 5 from J, leaving 11 bases between them. The CDR3 spells CASSLEGVGTGELFF. The CDR3, as DNA: TGTGCCAGCAGCTTGGAAGGGGTGGGGACCGGGGAGCTGTTTTTT.

The chain carries TRBV4-1 and TRBJ2-7, with D tentatively TRBD1 or TRBD2 (5 bases each). Germline CDR1 reads MGHRA; CDR2 reads YSYEKL. Trimming took 0 bases from V and 7 from J, leaving 19 bases between them. The CDR3 extends over 16 amino acids. CDR3 loop: CASSQEPRDPPWEQYF. The DNA of the CDR3 is TGCGCCAGCAGCCAAGAACCCCGGGACCCCCCTTGGGAGCAGTACTTC.

The chain combines TRBV6-5 with TRBJ2-1, with 7 bases matching TRBD1. There are 15 residues in the CDR3. Germline V lookup: CDR1 MNHEY, CDR2 SVGAGI. V lost 4 bases, J lost 0 bases, and 3 bases stayed unmatched. The CDR3 DNA reads TGTGCCAGCAGTTCCGGGACAGTCTCCTACAATGAGCAGTTCTTC. This gives the protein CASSSGTVSYNEQFF.

The chain couples TRBV27 to TRBJ2-7; 10 bases align to TRBD1. This CDR3 contains 15 residues. Germline assignment: CDR1 MNHEY and CDR2 SMNVEV (reference sequence). With 6 bases clipped from V and 3 bases from J, the junction kept 8 bases outside the gene matches. The CDR3 spells CASRAPGQGFYEQYF. In DNA, the CDR3 is TGTGCCAGCAGAGCCCCGGGACAGGGGTTCTACGAGCAGTACTTC.

As to this clone: The same CDR3 also results from other DNA sequences found in this sample. V usage is TRBV5-1 and J usage is TRBJ2-7, with D perhaps TRBD1 or TRBD2 (5 bases each). CDR1 SGHRS and CDR2 YFSETQ come from the germline V gene. Trimming cost V 2 bases and J 2 bases, with 8 bases left between them. The CDR3 runs to 13 residues. The CDR3 here is CASSFGATYEQYF. In DNA form, the CDR3 reads TGCGCCAGCAGCTTCGGGGCTACCTACGAGCAGTACTTC.

In this sample, this clone turned up once. The chain employs TRBV6-1 and TRBJ2-1; weak D call: TRBD1 (5 bases). Germline V gene lookup returns CDR1 MNHNS and CDR2 SASEGT. The CDR3 is made up of 15 amino acids. V was trimmed by 5 bases and J by 2 bases, leaving 13 bases between them. CDR3 nucleotides: TGTGCCAGCAGTTCTGGGGCCAGGGCCTACAATGAGCAGTTCTTC. Its translation is CASSSGARAYNEQFF.

The V call is TRBV27, the J call TRBJ2-2; 7 bases fit TRBD1. V shed 5 bases and J 1 base; nucleotides not matched to a gene: 7. Germline V CDR1 and CDR2: MNHEY, SMNVEV (reference sequence). This CDR3 is built from 16 residues. CDR3 protein: CASSPRRGKNTGELFF. The CDR3 DNA follows: TGTGCCAGCAGTCCCCGCAGGGGGAAGAACACCGGGGAGCTGTTTTTT.

The J gene is TRBJ2-7, the V gene TRBV5-6; weak D call: TRBD2 (6 bases). CDR1 and CDR2 (germline): SGHDT, YYEEEE. V lost 1 base to trimming and J lost 5 bases, with 13 bases between them. This CDR3 has 14 residues. The CDR3 DNA follows: TGTGCCAGCAGCTTGTCACTAGCTCTCGACGAGCAGTACTTC. As protein: CASSLSLALDEQYF.

The rearrangement joins TRBV7-6 to TRBJ1-4; D unresolved. The CDR3 is made up of 16 amino acids. Germline CDR1 and CDR2: SGHVS and FNYEAQ. V shed 5 bases and J shed 0 bases, with 13 bases lying between them. CDR3 in amino acids: CASSLEGPATNEKLFF. The DNA of the CDR3 is TGTGCCAGCAGCCTGGAAGGCCCTGCAACTAATGAAAAACTGTTTTTT.

V and J are TRBV14 and TRBJ1-1; D unresolved. V lost 1 base to trimming and J lost 4 bases, with 13 bases between them. CDR3 length: 15 residues. CDR1 is SGHDN and CDR2 is FVKESK in the germline V gene. The chain's CDR3 is CASSQVTYWVTEAFF. The CDR3 DNA follows: TGTGCCAGCAGCCAAGTAACCTATTGGGTCACTGAAGCTTTCTTT.

The chain carries TRBV5-6 and TRBJ1-5; TRBD1 matches 7 bases. CDR1 SGHDT and CDR2 YYEEEE come from the germline V gene. Unmatched junction bases numbered 8, after V lost 4 bases and J lost 1 base. The CDR3 totals 16 residues. The CDR3 sequence is CASSTDRENSNQPQHF. The CDR3, as DNA: TGTGCCAGCAGCACCGACAGGGAAAACAGCAATCAGCCCCAGCATTTT.

On this clone itself: This sample also contains other DNA sequences that code for the same CDR3. The chain couples TRBV5-1 to TRBJ1-1, with D uncertain. Trimming removed 2 bases at V and 0 bases at J, with 8 bases between. Per germline, CDR1 SGHRS and CDR2 YFSETQ. This CDR3 is 14 amino acids long. Written as DNA, the CDR3 is TGCGCCAGCAGCTTATCCGGGGTGAACACTGAAGCTTTCTTT. As protein: CASSLSGVNTEAFF.